One sample yielded the 23 T cell receptor beta chains listed below, sequenced in a study of radiotherapy plus CTLA-4 blockade in lung cancer. Repertoires were generated with immunoSEQ multiplex PCR, while TCRdb's copy carries only in-frame clones and drops some. In the table there are about 35,000 clones, 75% to 90% of which are singletons. Sequenced here: peripheral blood, sampled from a patient treated with radiotherapy plus ipilimumab. All receptors derive from a human donor with non-small cell lung cancer who had stable disease on radiotherapy plus ipilimumab.

The rearrangement links TRBV14 to TRBJ2-5; 10 nucleotides agree with TRBD2. The junction had 8 bases not matched to a gene; V was cut back by 5 bases and J by 2 bases. CDR3 length: 16 amino acids. CDR1 and CDR2 from the germline V gene are SGHDN and FVKESK. The CDR3 DNA sequence: TGTGCCAGCAGCATCCTAGCGGGGGATATACAAGAGACCCAGTACTTC. It encodes CASSILAGDIQETQYF.

The chain uses TRBV14 and TRBJ2-7; D not certain. Germline loops: CDR1 SGHDN, CDR2 FVKESK. Between the trimmed V and J ends, which lost 0 bases and 2 bases, there was a span of 11 bases. CDR3 length: 15 residues. The CDR3, as DNA: TGTGCCAGCAGCCAAGACGAGGCTTTGCCCTACGAGCAGTACTTC. Encoded protein: CASSQDEALPYEQYF.

The V and J genes are TRBV2 and TRBJ2-1; TRBD2 aligns across 13 bases. The germline CDR1 and CDR2 sequences are SNHLY and FYNNEI. V gave up 3 bases and J gave up 0 bases; unmatched junction bases: 8. The length of the CDR3 is 19 residues. In nucleotides, the CDR3 is TGTGCCAGCAGTGAGGCGACTAGCGGGAGGTACCCCTCCTACAATGAGCAGTTCTTC. This gives the protein CASSEATSGRYPSYNEQFF. Supplemented by reference TRBV2 and TRBJ2-1, the full variable domain reads EPEVTQTPSHQVTQMGQEVILRCVPISNHLYFYWYRQILGQKVEFLVSFYNNEISEKSEIFDDQFSVERPDGSNFTLKIRSTKLEDSAMYFCASSEATSGRYPSYNEQFFGPGTRLTVL.

This chain uses TRBV7-9 with TRBJ2-5; D is perhaps TRBD2 (5 bases). CDR1 is SEHNR and CDR2 is FQNEAQ in the germline V gene (reference sequence). V was pared by 0 bases and J by 2 bases, with 16 bases between. The CDR3 consists of 17 residues. CDR3 protein: CASSLAPGNWVQETQYF. The CDR3 nucleotides are TGTGCCAGCAGCTTAGCGCCGGGAAACTGGGTACAAGAGACCCAGTACTTC.

The V call is TRBV4-3, the J call TRBJ2-7; TRBD2 matches at 9 bases. Unmatched junction bases numbered 9, after V lost 1 base and J lost 5 bases. The CDR3 loop spans 16 amino acids. Germline V gene lookup returns CDR1 LGHNA and CDR2 YSLEER. CDR3 in amino acids: CASSQVAGGPMNEQYF. The CDR3 DNA follows: TGCGCCAGCAGCCAAGTGGCGGGAGGGCCTATGAACGAGCAGTACTTC.

The chain recombines TRBV7-9 with TRBJ1-5; 12 bases fit TRBD1. Per germline, CDR1 SEHNR and CDR2 FQNEAQ (reference sequence). This CDR3 is 17 amino acids long. J was trimmed by 1 base and V by 5 bases; bases with no gene match: 6. As DNA, the CDR3 is TGTGCCAGCAGCCTAGGGACAGGGGGCAGGAGCAATCAGCCCCAGCATTTT. Amino acids: CASSLGTGGRSNQPQHF.

V gene TRBV4-2 combines with J gene TRBJ2-7, with TRBD2 matching over 10 bases. V trimming: 0 bases; J trimming: 2 bases; junction bases outside the gene matches: 7. The CDR3 totals 17 residues. Germline-derived CDR1 and CDR2 are LGHNA and YNFKEQ. The CDR3 DNA follows: TGTGCCAGCAGCCAAGAACCTGGCCTAGCGGGAGCCTACGAGCAGTACTTC. Translating it yields CASSQEPGLAGAYEQYF.

This chain connects TRBV2 to TRBJ1-2; possibly TRBD1 for D (6 bases). CDR3 length equals 18 residues. Germline CDR1 reads SNHLY; CDR2 reads FYNNEI. V was shortened by 2 bases and J by 5 bases, with 24 bases between the two germline ends. The CDR3 protein is CASSEFSWLQGARYGYTF. The CDR3 DNA follows: TGTGCCAGCAGTGAATTCTCTTGGTTACAGGGCGCTCGTTATGGCTACACCTTC.

V is TRBV14 and J is TRBJ2-3; 7 nucleotides match TRBD1. Germline assignment: CDR1 SGHDN and CDR2 FVKESK. J was trimmed by 9 bases and V by 10 bases; bases with no gene match: 7. The length of the CDR3 is 11 residues. CDR3 residues: CATGQDRTQYF. The CDR3 DNA follows: TGTGCCACAGGGCAGGACAGGACGCAGTATTTT. Filled out from reference TRBV14 and TRBJ2-3, the complete variable domain reads EAGVTQFPSHSVIEKGQTVTLRCDPISGHDNLYWYRRVMGKEIKFLLHFVKESKQDESGMPNNRFLAERTGGTYSTLKVQPAELEDSGVYFCATGQDRTQYFGPGTRLTVL.

The rearrangement uses TRBV11-3 and TRBJ1-4; 8 positions match TRBD1. V lost 2 bases and J lost 7; bases outside the gene matches: 12. Germline CDR1 and CDR2: SGHNT and YENEEA. The CDR3 consists of 17 residues. The CDR3: CASSLSSCRGRIEKLFF. The CDR3 DNA sequence: TGTGCCAGCAGCTTAAGTTCCTGCAGGGGGCGGATTGAAAAACTGTTTTTT.

The CDR3 reads CASSKKSYPYYEQYF. In DNA, the CDR3 is TGTGCCAGCAGCAAAAAGTCTTACCCCTACTACGAGCAGTACTTC. The J gene is TRBJ2-7, the V gene TRBV28; D not resolved. There are 15 residues in the CDR3. CDR1 is MDHEN and CDR2 is SYDVKM in the germline V gene. V lost 6 bases and J 3 bases, leaving 18 bases between the germline ends.

The chain is built from TRBV7-2 and TRBJ1-2; 9 nucleotides match TRBD1. The CDR3 covers 15 residues. Germline lookup yields CDR1 SGHTA and CDR2 FQGNSA. V shed 4 bases and J 4 bases; nucleotides not matched to a gene: 7. The CDR3 reads CASSSSGQGVYGYTF. The CDR3 coding sequence is TGTGCCAGCAGCTCCTCGGGACAGGGAGTCTATGGCTACACCTTC.

The chain carries TRBV9 and TRBJ2-5; 9 bases match TRBD1. The better agreement between TRBJ2-7 and the DNA end casts doubt on the J call. Germline values: CDR1 SGDLS, CDR2 YYNGEE. CDR3 length: 18 amino acids. The CDR3 DNA follows: TGTGCCAGCAGCCCCCACCAGGTGCCGGGACAGGGTACCTACGAGCAGTACTTC. This sequence encodes CASSPHQVPGQGTYEQYF.

This clone was recorded once. The chain joins TRBV7-2 to TRBJ1-3, with TRBD1 matching over 7 bases. Germline CDR1 and CDR2: SGHTA and FQGNSA. CDR3 length: 17 amino acids. V was pared by 4 bases and J by 2 bases, with 11 bases of the junction left unmatched. The CDR3 DNA sequence: TGTGCCAGCAGCTCAAGGGACAGCCGGCTCGCTGGAAACACCATATATTTT. This encodes CASSSRDSRLAGNTIYF.

The chain uses TRBV27 and TRBJ2-7, with 9 positions matching TRBD2. The CDR3 covers 15 residues. Germline values: CDR1 MNHEY, CDR2 SMNVEV (reference sequence). V shed 5 bases, J shed 3 bases, and the junction held 8 bases outside the gene matches. The CDR3 DNA follows: TGTGCCAGCAGTACTTCTAGCGGGGTGCACTACGAGCAGTACTTC. This sequence encodes CASSTSSGVHYEQYF.

Only one count was recorded for this clone. This chain joins TRBV9 and TRBJ2-3, with TRBD1 as a possible D gene (5 bases). The germline V gene encodes CDR1 SGDLS and CDR2 YYNGEE. The CDR3 is made up of 14 amino acids. Deletions cut 4 bases from V and 7 bases from J, with 16 bases between. The CDR3 DNA follows: TGTGCCAGCAGCCCCACAATGGGGCGAAATACGCAGTATTTT. Its protein product is CASSPTMGRNTQYF.

The chain couples TRBV6-5 to TRBJ2-1; 7 nucleotides align to TRBD1. J was trimmed by 10 bases and V by 2 bases; bases with no gene match: 11. Germline V lookup: CDR1 MNHEY, CDR2 SVGAGI. The CDR3 has 15 amino acids. The CDR3 loop is CASSYAGTAYEEQFF. The CDR3 bases are TGTGCCAGCAGTTACGCCGGGACAGCATATGAAGAGCAGTTCTTC.

The rearrangement uses TRBV4-1 and TRBJ2-1; D is unclear. V was trimmed by 1 base and J by 12 bases, leaving 10 bases between them. This CDR3 is built from 12 residues. Germline loops: CDR1 MGHRA, CDR2 YSYEKL. The CDR3, as DNA: TGCGCCAGCAGCCAAGGCTCCCAGGCGCAGTTCTTC. Encoded protein: CASSQGSQAQFF.

This rearrangement joins TRBV19 to TRBJ2-1, with 10 bases that match TRBD2. V lost 5 bases and J lost 4; bases outside the gene matches: 8. Per the germline V gene, CDR1 is LNHDA and CDR2 is SQIVND (reference sequence). The CDR3 spans 16 residues. The chain's CDR3 is CASSLAGLAKYNEQFF. CDR3 nucleotides: TGTGCCAGTAGTTTGGCGGGACTAGCGAAATACAATGAGCAGTTCTTC.

CDR3: CASSFRGGNEQYF. The CDR3, as DNA: TGTGCCAGCAGCTTCCGGGGGGGCAACGAGCAGTACTTC. V usage is TRBV5-4 and J usage is TRBJ2-7, with 8 bases that match TRBD2. CDR1 is SGHNT, CDR2 YYREEE, per germline (reference sequence). V trimming: 2 bases; J trimming: 5 bases; junction bases outside the gene matches: 3. The CDR3 has 13 residues.

The chain combines TRBV5-1 with TRBJ2-5; 7 bases agree with TRBD2. V shed 7 bases, J shed 5 bases, and the junction held 8 bases outside the gene matches. Germline lookup yields CDR1 SGHRS and CDR2 YFSETQ. The CDR3 extends over 13 amino acids. CDR3 region: CASGGELLETQYF. The CDR3 nucleotides are TGCGCCAGCGGGGGGGAGTTGCTGGAGACCCAGTACTTC.

The chain couples TRBV19 to TRBJ2-7, with D perhaps TRBD2 (6 bases). V was cut by 8 bases and J by 6 bases, with 14 bases left in between. This CDR3 has 12 residues. Germline V CDR1 and CDR2: LNHDA, SQIVND (reference sequence). For the CDR3, the DNA is TGTGCCAGTGCGGGGATGGTAGGCGAGCAGTACTTC. The encoded protein is CASAGMVGEQYF. The variable domain in full, completed from reference TRBV19 and TRBJ2-7, reads DGGITQSPKYLFRKEGQNVTLSCEQNLNHDAMYWYRQDPGQGLRLIYYSQIVNDFQKGDIAEGYSVSREKKESFPLTVTSAQKNPTAFYLCASAGMVGEQYFGPGTRLTVT.

The V and J genes are TRBV4-3 and TRBJ1-2; perhaps TRBD1 as D (6 bases). This CDR3 comprises 15 residues. The germline CDR1 and CDR2 sequences are LGHNA and YSLEER. With 3 bases removed from V and 5 bases from J, the gap between germline ends came to 16 bases. CDR3 bases: TGCGCCAGCAGCCAGGACTGGACAGTGGGGTATGGCTACACCTTC. Amino acid sequence: CASSQDWTVGYGYTF.